The 15 T cell receptor beta chains below come from one sample, sequenced in a study of tissue T cells after allogeneic stem cell transplantation. The protocol was immunoSEQ multiplex PCR, while the TCRdb copy is restricted to in-frame clones and leaves out a portion. The repertoire holds approximately 45,000 clones, with roughly 92% as singletons. This material consisted of blood, taken before transplantation. The receptors come from a woman between 40 and 69 years old who later had graft-versus-host disease after an allogeneic stem cell transplant.

The V gene is TRBV29-1, the J gene TRBJ2-1; D is perhaps TRBD2 (5 bases). The germline V gene has CDR1 SQVTM and CDR2 ANQGSEA. V lost 4 bases to trimming and J lost 0 bases, with 7 bases between them. The CDR3 runs 13 residues. The CDR3, as DNA: TGCAGCGTTGGAGGGAGCTCCTACAATGAGCAGTTCTTC. Its translation: CSVGGSSYNEQFF.

Sample share makes this clone medium-sized. CDR3 bases: TGTGCCAGCAGTCCGACGCCCGGAGCCACCTACAATGAGCAGTTCTTC. This codes for CASSPTPGATYNEQFF. The chain joins TRBV7-3 to TRBJ2-1; D is unresolved. Germline loops: CDR1 SGHTA, CDR2 FQGTGA. The CDR3 totals 16 residues. V was pared by 6 bases and J by 2 bases, with 17 bases between.

The chain links TRBV20-1 to TRBJ2-3; unclear D gene. The ends were cut back, 6 bases at V and 4 bases at J, with 8 bases in the middle. The CDR3 sequence is 11 residues long. From germline, CDR1 is DFQATT and CDR2 SNEGSKA (reference sequence). The DNA for the CDR3 is TGCAGTGCGGTTAAGCCAGATACGCAGTATTTT. Translating gives CSAVKPDTQYF.

The chain uses TRBV5-1 and TRBJ2-3; D is undetermined. From germline, CDR1 is SGHRS and CDR2 YFSETQ. Trimming cost V 3 bases and J 2 bases, with 16 bases left between them. The CDR3 covers 16 residues. CDR3 in DNA: TGCGCCAGCAGCTCCGACTGGTACTCCCCCACAGATACGCAGTATTTT. Amino acids: CASSSDWYSPTDTQYF.

This sequence joins TRBV19 and TRBJ2-1; D gene unclear. The CDR3 runs 14 residues. V was pared by 5 bases and J by 6 bases, with 14 bases between. The germline gives CDR1 LNHDA, CDR2 SQIVND (reference sequence). The CDR3 sequence is CASSGVALGNEQFF. The CDR3 nucleotides read TGTGCCAGTAGTGGGGTAGCCCTAGGCAATGAGCAGTTCTTC.

This chain connects TRBV6-1 to TRBJ1-4; D remains unclear. V gave up 1 base and J gave up 0 bases, with 15 bases separating them. The CDR3 consists of 18 residues. Germline V CDR1 and CDR2: MNHNS, SASEGT. The chain's CDR3 is CASSEGGMRGTTNEKLFF. The CDR3, as DNA: TGTGCCAGCAGTGAAGGGGGAATGAGAGGGACAACTAATGAAAAACTGTTTTTT.

The chain combines TRBV7-2 with TRBJ1-1; D gene ambiguous. This CDR3 spans 13 amino acids. Germline CDR1 reads SGHTA; CDR2 reads FQGNSA. Trimming stripped 3 bases from V and 2 bases from J, with 7 bases between. CDR3 loop: CASSLGINTEAFF. Written as DNA, the CDR3 is TGTGCCAGCAGCTTGGGGATTAACACTGAAGCTTTCTTT.

CDR3 region: CASTPPGGGGSPLHF. CDR3 nucleotides: TGTGCCTCCACTCCCCCGGGGGGTGGGGGCTCACCCCTCCACTTT. The chain employs TRBV6-5 and TRBJ1-6; TRBD1 might be the D (6 bases). Looked up from germline, CDR1 is MNHEY and CDR2 is SVGAGI. The CDR3 consists of 15 residues. V shed 11 bases and J shed 10 bases, with 24 bases lying between them.

The chain links TRBV6-5 to TRBJ1-3; D is unresolved. This CDR3 spans 14 amino acids. V dropped 7 bases and J dropped 3 bases, with 13 bases sitting between them. Germline CDR1 reads MNHEY; CDR2 reads SVGAGI. CDR3: CASTSFGDGNTIYF. As DNA, the CDR3 is TGTGCCAGCACCAGCTTCGGGGATGGAAACACCATATATTTT.

The chain uses TRBV29-1 and TRBJ2-7; D is uncertain. Trimming shortened V by 3 bases and J by 6 bases, and 9 bases separated the two germline ends. This CDR3 has 11 amino acids. Germline values: CDR1 SQVTM, CDR2 ANQGSEA. CDR3 sequence (DNA): TGCAGCGTTGATTCAGGTCCCGAGCAGTACTTC. Its translation: CSVDSGPEQYF.

This sequence joins TRBV7-2 and TRBJ2-5; 15 bases agree with TRBD2. V lost 4 bases and J lost 4; bases outside the gene matches: 7. Looked up from germline, CDR1 is SGHTA and CDR2 is FQGNSA. The CDR3 covers 17 residues. The CDR3 region has the DNA TGTGCCAGCAGCTCAGGGGGACTAGCGGGAGGTGGAGAGACCCAGTACTTC. This encodes CASSSGGLAGGGETQYF.

In its sample, this clone was seen once. V usage is TRBV28 and J usage is TRBJ1-5; D possibly corresponds to TRBD1 (6 bases). Per germline, CDR1 MDHEN and CDR2 SYDVKM. The CDR3 runs 15 residues. The germline V and J ends were trimmed by 2 bases and 4 bases, with 12 bases remaining between them. Here the CDR3 reads CASSLGGTLNQPQHF. In nucleotides, the CDR3 is TGTGCCAGCAGTTTAGGGGGGACACTAAATCAGCCCCAGCATTTT.

This clone turned up a few times. The chain joins TRBV7-2 to TRBJ1-5; D is uncertain. The CDR3 has 16 residues. Per the germline V gene, CDR1 is SGHTA and CDR2 is FQGNSA. Trimming shortened V by 2 bases and J by 0 bases, and 11 bases separated the two germline ends. In DNA form, the CDR3 reads TGTGCCAGCAGCTTAATGGGAGTAAATAGCAATCAGCCCCAGCATTTT. Amino acid sequence: CASSLMGVNSNQPQHF. Combining the CDR3 with reference TRBV7-2 and TRBJ1-5 gives the whole variable domain GAGVSQSPSNKVTEKGKDVELRCDPISGHTALYWYRQSLGQGLEFLIYFQGNSAPDKSGLPSDRFSAERTGGSVSTLTIQRTQQEDSAVYLCASSLMGVNSNQPQHFGDGTRLSIL.

The J gene is TRBJ1-1, the V gene TRBV6-5; weak D call: TRBD1 (5 bases). V was pared by 2 bases and J by 6 bases, with 13 bases between. The germline V gene has CDR1 MNHEY and CDR2 SVGAGI. The CDR3 totals 14 residues. The CDR3 nucleotides are TGTGCCAGCAGTTACAGGGGTTCAGTCGCTGAAGCTTTCTTT. This translates into CASSYRGSVAEAFF.

The CDR3: CASSLSSPRQGYSYEQYF. Here the CDR3 DNA reads TGTGCCAGCAGCTTATCTTCACCGCGACAGGGATACTCCTACGAGCAGTACTTC. The chain carries TRBV11-2 and TRBJ2-7, with 7 bases lining up with TRBD1. V shed 2 bases, J shed 0 bases, and the junction held 13 bases outside the gene matches. Germline V gives CDR1 SGHAT, CDR2 FQNNGV. CDR3 length: 18 amino acids.